The TCR beta chain described here comes from a study of T cell changes during pregnancy in multiple sclerosis. Measured with immunoSEQ multiplex PCR; TCRdb has only the in-frame clones, and not every one. The table shows under 35,000 clones, with 90% occurring only once. After removal of 3 bases from V and 8 bases from J, the junction contained 13 bases not matched to a gene. CDR3 length: 17 amino acids. Germline CDR1 reads SGHNT; CDR2 reads YENEEA. The chain couples TRBV11-3 to TRBJ2-1, with 10 bases identical to TRBD1. This specimen consisted of CD4+ T cells from peripheral blood mononuclear cells, obtained in the third trimester of pregnancy. This receptor was identified in a female donor in good health, enrolled as a control in a pregnancy study. This CDR3 reads CASSFLIRDRGPDEQFF. The CDR3 DNA sequence: TGTGCCAGCAGCTTCCTTATCCGGGACAGGGGCCCGGATGAGCAGTTCTTC.